What follows is one T cell receptor (beta chain) and its context. This clone's antigen is unknown. The input lacks base qualities; no much larger clone sits a single base away. The library came from the immunoSEQ multiplex PCR assay. For the multiplex PCR, a mixture combining 60 forward primers for TCR Vbeta segments and 13 reverse primers for TCR Jbeta segments was used. A multiplex PCR assay on genomic DNA amplified the CDR3 region of rearranged TCR beta genes. The Illumina HiSeq System was used to sequence the amplified TCR beta libraries as 87-base-pair reads. Per the authors' processing: A later analysis tallied about 77 million unique TCR beta chains across the 660 or so repertoires, and some 10 million of those chains were shared by two or more donors. Raw reads were error-corrected and collapsed into unique sequences with a nearest-neighbor algorithm that merged closely related sequences to remove PCR and sequencing errors. To assign V, D and J gene segments, CDR3 sequences were aligned to IMGT reference sequences. For a sequence to be retained, a match of at least six nucleotides to both a V gene segment and a J gene segment was required. A rearrangement counted as productive if the CDR3 had no stop codons and remained in frame with V and J, and every other rearrangement counted as non-productive. CDR3 was defined according to IMGT convention as the region running from the second conserved V-encoded cysteine to the conserved J-encoded phenylalanine. Sequences without an unambiguous match to a single V gene segment were excluded from the earlier analysis of about 600 of the donors. An earlier analysis of over 450 of the donors classified V segments as functional when productive rearrangements were above 56.7% and as segregating when the standard deviation between donors was above 5%. A statistical classification framework was built to diagnose cytomegalovirus status from the catalog of TCR beta chain sequences. V and J gene assignment, in a later analysis, came from comparing TCR nucleotide sequences with IMGT/GENE-DB human TR gene sequences. The TCRdist pipeline was used in a later analysis to assign CDR3 sequences and most-parsimonious VDJ recombination scenarios. In a later analysis, every TCR beta chain was defined by the combination of its CDR3 amino acid sequence and its V-gene family, and reads without a unique V-gene family were dropped. To address suspected cross-contamination and a sequencing artifact, a later analysis removed around 590 highly shared, low-generation-probability nucleotide sequences. For each public chain, a later analysis derived a clonal expansion index from normalized ranks of inferred template counts within each repertoire. Generation probabilities in a later analysis came from a VDJ recombination model fitted to out-of-frame rearrangements, and those results were checked against IGoR. In a later analysis, hypergeometric tests were used to score TCR-TCR, TCR-HLA and TCR-CMV co-occurrence, with a repertoire-size bias correction applied to TCR pairs. False discovery rates were estimated in a later analysis by permuting HLA or CMV assignments 20 times. In a later analysis, co-occurring TCRs were grouped using DBSCAN, with TCRdist sequence similarity added in when clustering inside HLA-allele-positive subsets. Co-occurrence clustering excluded repertoires with fewer than 30,000 or more than 120,000 public chains, plus five with anomalous nucleotide sharing. Entries here come from immuneACCESS through TCRdb and include only in-frame sequences with V and J called. Some clones fail to appear in such tables; in the studies checked, an unresolved V gene covers under half of the shortfall, and the cause of the remainder is unknown. That table supplies the V and J calls and clone size; D and trimming were determined from the DNA. For this sample there are about 140,000 clones; roughly 74% appear just once. Of the sample, about 3.1% falls within the top ten clones.

For CDR1 and CDR2, the germline V gene lists MDHEN and SYDVKM. Spanning cysteine to phenylalanine, the CDR3 consists of 16 amino acids. Only the CDR3 DNA stays, 48 bases, in frame from base 1. Deletion took 4 bases off V and 4 bases off J, with a span of 19 bases between the germline ends. This sample is part of a study of cytomegalovirus exposure and HLA in healthy donors (dated by TCRdb to the late 2010s). Concerning the study at large: According to an earlier analysis of 587 of the donors, 200 million or so T cells yielded roughly 100 million unique TCR beta sequences and around 280 Gb of sequence data. Roughly 300 gigabases of sequencing data and around 85 million unique TCR sequences made up an early release that covered several hundred HLA-typed donors. Among the approximately 400 genotyped donors, around 79% belonged to the genetic ancestry cluster associated with self-reported Caucasian donors. The study aimed to test whether cataloging public T cell receptors could reveal signatures of past pathogen exposure. Using immunosequencing, the study profiled T cell repertoires from 550 to 750 subjects and related those repertoires to cytomegalovirus serostatus. In addition to the first cohort of approximately 650 subjects, a separate validation cohort of 130 or so different subjects was used. The study combined high-throughput TCR immunosequencing, statistical association of individual TCRs with disease status, and machine learning to predict cytomegalovirus infection status. A later analysis re-analyzed previously published TCR beta repertoires from 660 or so donors and added high-resolution HLA genotyping to study TCR occurrence patterns. Rather than drawing on any new phenotypic data, the later analysis identified candidate immune exposures from TCR beta sequences and the way those sequences occurred across donors. An earlier analysis of about 620 of the donors applied high-throughput TCR beta sequencing to assess whether each TCR beta V gene segment acted as functional or pseudogenic. Donor age, sex, ethnicity and CMV serostatus were collected together with the repertoire data. In a later genetic analysis, genome-wide SNP genotypes for about three fifths of the roughly 670 donors were used, and that subset was treated as a discovery cohort. Every repertoire in the discovery cohort had been generated on one and the same sequencing platform. HLA typing included class I and class II loci at four-digit resolution. The number of typed donors differed by locus: about 629-630 for A, B, C, DRB1 and DQB1; approximately 520 for DQA1; some 610 for DPA1; and 400 to 480 for DPB1. Several DR-DQ haplotypes were treated as single units for association and clustering because of strong linkage in the cohort. Among 300 to 450 genotyped donors of the cohort, an average of approximately 240,000 unique TCR beta nucleotide sequences were sequenced per donor, roughly a sixth of them non-productive. Study-wide conclusions, independent of this receptor: Several of the top co-occurrence clusters appeared to be linked to parvovirus B19, influenza, CMV and Epstein-Barr virus, according to a later analysis. When HLA alleles, especially DR and DQ, strongly co-occurred, TCR associations were difficult to assign to individual alleles. V-gene and J-gene trimming of TCR beta chains was associated with a missense DCLRE1C variant in a later genetic analysis, and the association was replicated in an independent cohort. Most TCR sequences were observed very rarely across donors, whereas some public TCRs were present in many individuals. HLA typing was unavailable for some donors at each locus, so association tests used only the typed subset. In a later analysis, TCR association rates were found to vary across HLA loci, with the most associated TCRs seen for DRB1 alleles and the fewest for HLA-C alleles. In vitro tests confirmed that a few of the cytomegalovirus-associated TCR beta chains recognize cytomegalovirus antigens. According to the authors, the approach could potentially be generalized to other disease states and immunological phenotypes. A later analysis associated 16,951 TCR beta sequences with specific HLA alleles at a false discovery rate of 0.05. The study gave a list of 150 to 200 TCR beta chains associated with cytomegalovirus. Presence/absence analyses assumed roughly uniform sequencing depth across donors, an assumption that may not hold. In a later analysis, HLA-associated TCR beta chains showed more clonal expansion and lower generation probabilities than non-associated chains that were equally common. Some IMGT-functional V segments, including TRBV6-2 and TRBV6-3, could not be told apart with the 87-base-pair reads, so those segments were excluded. A cluster of highly shared sequence variants was judged likely to represent a technical artifact of the sequencing pipeline. Correlated functional status among segregating V segments might be attributable to linkage disequilibrium, but an unknown experimental factor could not be ruled out. CMV serostatus was the only immune exposure information available for the cohort. A further reported finding was that TCR beta sequences accurately predicted the HLA-A and HLA-B alleles for most subjects in the first cohort. Broadly in line with IMGT annotations, most TCR beta V segments showed up in productive rearrangements about 87% or about 30% of the time in an earlier analysis of 450 to 600 of the donors. Cytomegalovirus status was reported to be diagnosed by the classifier with high specificity and sensitivity in both the original and validation cohorts. A later genetic analysis reported fewer N-insertions in productive TCRs among donors in an Asian-associated ancestry cluster than the roughly 700-donor mean. Most CMV-associated TCR beta chains appeared to be HLA-restricted in a later analysis, and the HLA associations seemed to be driven largely by CMV exposure. The cohort was sequenced for TCR beta chains only, and without alpha or paired-chain data the features that could be detected were limited. About 17 rarely observed V segments, including chromosome 9 orphons, were excluded from the earlier analysis of approximately 600 of the donors because counts were too low.

The cohort consisted of 670 or so healthy bone marrow donors. At the time of sampling, every cohort member was nominally healthy, though immune exposures that went unrecorded were likely present. The donor tested CMV seronegative, placing the donor among the roughly 340 seronegative members of the cohort. Every donor gave a peripheral blood sample, and the peripheral blood mononuclear cells from that sample were used for TCR beta sequencing. The Qiagen DNeasy Blood Extraction Kit was used to extract genomic DNA from the blood cell samples. The sequence links TRBV28 to TRBJ1-2; the D segment could be TRBD1, given 6 matching bases. Sequencing input: PBMCs. This receptor was taken from a man in his forties in good health and CMV-seronegative. The CDR3 protein sequence reads: CASSSQGQPGTYGYTF. The base sequence is TGTGCCAGCAGTTCCCAAGGACAGCCCGGAACCTATGGCTACACCTTC.